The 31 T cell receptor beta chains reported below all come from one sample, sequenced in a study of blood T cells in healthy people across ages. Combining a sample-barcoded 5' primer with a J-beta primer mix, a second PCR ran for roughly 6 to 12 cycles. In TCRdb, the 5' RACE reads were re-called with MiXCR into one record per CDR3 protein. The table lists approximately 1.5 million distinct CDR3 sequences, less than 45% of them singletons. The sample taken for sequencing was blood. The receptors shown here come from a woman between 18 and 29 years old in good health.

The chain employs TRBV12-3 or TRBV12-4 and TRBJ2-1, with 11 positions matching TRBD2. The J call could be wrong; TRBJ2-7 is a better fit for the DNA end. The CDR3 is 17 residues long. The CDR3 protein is CASSLFSGGALYNEQYF. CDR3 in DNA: TGTGCCAGCAGTTTATTTAGCGGGGGGGCCTTGTACAATGAGCAGTACTTC.

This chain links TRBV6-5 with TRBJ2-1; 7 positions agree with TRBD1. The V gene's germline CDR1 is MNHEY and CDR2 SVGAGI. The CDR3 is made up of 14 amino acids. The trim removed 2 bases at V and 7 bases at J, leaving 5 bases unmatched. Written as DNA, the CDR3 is TGTGCCAGCAGTTACCAAGACAGGGCGAATGAGCAGTTCTTC. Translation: CASSYQDRANEQFF.

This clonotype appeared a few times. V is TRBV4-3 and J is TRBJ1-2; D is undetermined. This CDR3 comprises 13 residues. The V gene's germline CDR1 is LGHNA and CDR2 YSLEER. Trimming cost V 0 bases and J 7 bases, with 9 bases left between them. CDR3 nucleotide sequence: TGCGCCAGCAGCCAAGATATGTTTCGTGGCTACACCTTC. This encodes CASSQDMFRGYTF.

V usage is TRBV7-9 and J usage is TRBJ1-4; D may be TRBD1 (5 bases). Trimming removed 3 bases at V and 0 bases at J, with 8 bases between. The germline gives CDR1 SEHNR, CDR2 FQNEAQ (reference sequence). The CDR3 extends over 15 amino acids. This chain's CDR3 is CASSLGDATNEKLFF. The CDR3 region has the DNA TGTGCCAGCAGCTTGGGGGACGCAACTAATGAAAAACTGTTTTTT. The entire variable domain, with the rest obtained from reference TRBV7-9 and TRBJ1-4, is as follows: DTGVSQNPRHKITKRGQNVTFRCDPISEHNRLYWYRQTLGQGPEFLTYFQNEAQLEKSRLLSDRFSAERPKGSFSTLEIQRTEQGDSAMYLCASSLGDATNEKLFFGSGTQLSVL.

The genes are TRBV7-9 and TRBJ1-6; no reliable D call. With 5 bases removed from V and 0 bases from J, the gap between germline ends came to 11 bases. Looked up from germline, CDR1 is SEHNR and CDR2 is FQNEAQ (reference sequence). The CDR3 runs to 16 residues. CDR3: CASSHGRSSYNSPLHF. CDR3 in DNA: TGTGCCAGCAGCCACGGACGGAGCTCCTATAATTCACCCCTCCACTTT.

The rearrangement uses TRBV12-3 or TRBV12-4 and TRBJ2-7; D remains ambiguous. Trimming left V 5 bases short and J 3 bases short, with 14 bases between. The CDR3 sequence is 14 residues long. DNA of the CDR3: TGTGCCAGCAGTGTCGAGGATGGGCGCTACGAGCAGTACTTC. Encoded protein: CASSVEDGRYEQYF.

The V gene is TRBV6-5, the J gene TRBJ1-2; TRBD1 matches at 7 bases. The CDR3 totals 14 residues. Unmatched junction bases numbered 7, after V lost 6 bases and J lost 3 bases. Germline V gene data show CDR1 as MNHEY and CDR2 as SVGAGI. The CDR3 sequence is CASSPDREDYGYTF. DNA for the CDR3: TGTGCCAGCAGCCCAGACAGGGAGGACTATGGCTACACCTTC.

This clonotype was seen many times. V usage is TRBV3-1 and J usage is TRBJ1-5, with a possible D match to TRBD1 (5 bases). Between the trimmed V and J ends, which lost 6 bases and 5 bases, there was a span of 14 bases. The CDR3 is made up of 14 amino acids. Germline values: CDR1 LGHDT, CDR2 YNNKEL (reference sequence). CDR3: CASSPFLGDQPQHF. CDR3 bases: TGTGCCAGCAGTCCTTTTCTAGGGGATCAGCCCCAGCATTTT.

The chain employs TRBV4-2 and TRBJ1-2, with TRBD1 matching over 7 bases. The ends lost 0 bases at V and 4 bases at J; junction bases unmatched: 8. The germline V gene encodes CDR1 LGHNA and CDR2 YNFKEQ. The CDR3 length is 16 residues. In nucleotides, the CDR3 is TGTGCCAGCAGCCAAGATACCAGGGGGATTTCCTATGGCTACACCTTC. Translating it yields CASSQDTRGISYGYTF.

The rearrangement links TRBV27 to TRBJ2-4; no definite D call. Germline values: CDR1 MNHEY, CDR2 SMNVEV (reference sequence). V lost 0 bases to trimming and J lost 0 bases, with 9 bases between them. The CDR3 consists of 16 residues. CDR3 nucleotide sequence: TGTGCCAGCAGTTTATCAGGGTCACTAGCCAAAAACATTCAGTACTTC. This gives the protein CASSLSGSLAKNIQYF.

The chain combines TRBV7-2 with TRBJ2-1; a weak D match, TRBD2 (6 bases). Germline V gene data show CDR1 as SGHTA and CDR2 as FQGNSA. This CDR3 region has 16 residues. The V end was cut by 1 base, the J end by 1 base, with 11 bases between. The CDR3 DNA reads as TGTGCCAGCAGCTTAGTGGGGGGTAAATCCTACAATGAGCAGTTCTTC. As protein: CASSLVGGKSYNEQFF. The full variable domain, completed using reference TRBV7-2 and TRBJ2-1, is GAGVSQSPSNKVTEKGKDVELRCDPISGHTALYWYRQSLGQGLEFLIYFQGNSAPDKSGLPSDRFSAERTGGSVSTLTIQRTQQEDSAVYLCASSLVGGKSYNEQFFGPGTRLTVL.

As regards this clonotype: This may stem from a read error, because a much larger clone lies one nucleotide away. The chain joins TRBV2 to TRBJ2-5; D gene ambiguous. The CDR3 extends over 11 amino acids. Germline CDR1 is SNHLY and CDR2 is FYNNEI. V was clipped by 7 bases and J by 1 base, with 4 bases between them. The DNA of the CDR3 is TGTGCCAGCAAGTTCCAAGAGACCCAGTACTTC. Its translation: CASKFQETQYF.

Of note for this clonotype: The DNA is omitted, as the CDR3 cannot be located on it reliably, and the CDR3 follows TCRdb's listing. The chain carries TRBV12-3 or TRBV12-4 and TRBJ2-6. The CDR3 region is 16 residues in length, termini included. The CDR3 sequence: CASSFRVGTGANVPTF.

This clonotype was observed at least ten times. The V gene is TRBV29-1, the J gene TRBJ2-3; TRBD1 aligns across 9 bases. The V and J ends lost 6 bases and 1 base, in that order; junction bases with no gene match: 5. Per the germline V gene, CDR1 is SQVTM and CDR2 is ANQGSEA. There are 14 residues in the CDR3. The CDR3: CSVRDRVGTDTQYF. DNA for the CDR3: TGCAGCGTCCGGGACAGGGTCGGCACAGATACGCAGTATTTT.

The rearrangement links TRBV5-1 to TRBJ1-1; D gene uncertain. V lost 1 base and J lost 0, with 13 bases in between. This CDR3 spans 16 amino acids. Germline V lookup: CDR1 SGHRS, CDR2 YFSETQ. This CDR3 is CASSLPIVGVNTEAFF. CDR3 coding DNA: TGCGCCAGCAGCTTGCCTATTGTGGGTGTGAACACTGAAGCTTTCTTT.

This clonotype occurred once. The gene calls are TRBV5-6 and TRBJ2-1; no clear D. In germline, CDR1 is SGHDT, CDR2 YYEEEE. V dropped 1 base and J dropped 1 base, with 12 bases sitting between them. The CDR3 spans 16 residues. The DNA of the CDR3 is TGTGCCAGCAGCTTGAATCCTTTCCTGTCCTACAATGAGCAGTTCTTC. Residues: CASSLNPFLSYNEQFF. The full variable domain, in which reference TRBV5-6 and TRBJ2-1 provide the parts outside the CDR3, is DAGVTQSPTHLIKTRGQQVTLRCSPKSGHDTVSWYQQALGQGPQFIFQYYEEEERQRGNFPDRFSGHQFPNYSSELNVNALLLGDSALYLCASSLNPFLSYNEQFFGPGTRLTVL.

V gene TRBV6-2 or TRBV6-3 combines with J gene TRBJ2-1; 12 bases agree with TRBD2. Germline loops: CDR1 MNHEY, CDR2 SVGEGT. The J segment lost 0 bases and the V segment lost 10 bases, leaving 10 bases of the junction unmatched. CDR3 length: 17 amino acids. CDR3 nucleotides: TGTGCCATTAAGGGACTAGCGGGCGGGGCCTCCTACAATGAGCAGTTCTTC. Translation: CAIKGLAGGASYNEQFF.

In DNA, the CDR3 is TGTGCCAGCAGCCCCCCGACGTATCTAGCGGGAGAGACCCAGTACTTC. Its protein product is CASSPPTYLAGETQYF. V gene TRBV12-3 or TRBV12-4 combines with J gene TRBJ2-7, with 8 nucleotides matching TRBD2. The assigned J gene may be wrong: the sequence end matches TRBJ2-5 better. The CDR3 has 16 residues.

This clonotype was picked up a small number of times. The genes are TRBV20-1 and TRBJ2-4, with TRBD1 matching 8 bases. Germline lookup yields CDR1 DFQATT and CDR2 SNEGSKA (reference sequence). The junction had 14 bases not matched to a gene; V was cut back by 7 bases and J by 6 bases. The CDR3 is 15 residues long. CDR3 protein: CSVLEGTGKGNIQYF. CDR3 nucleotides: TGCAGTGTACTAGAGGGGACAGGTAAAGGAAACATTCAGTACTTC.

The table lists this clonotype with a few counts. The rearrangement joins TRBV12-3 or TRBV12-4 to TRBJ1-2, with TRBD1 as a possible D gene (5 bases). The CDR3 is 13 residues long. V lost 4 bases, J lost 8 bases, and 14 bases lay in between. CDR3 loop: CASSSWGLRGYTF. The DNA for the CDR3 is TGTGCCAGCAGTTCCTGGGGGTTAAGGGGCTACACCTTC.

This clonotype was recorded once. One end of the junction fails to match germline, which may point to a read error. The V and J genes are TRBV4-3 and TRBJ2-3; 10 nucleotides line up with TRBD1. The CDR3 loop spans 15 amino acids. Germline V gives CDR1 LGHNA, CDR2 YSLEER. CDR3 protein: CASSPGTGVTGTQYF. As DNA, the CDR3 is TGCGCCAGCAGCCCCGGGACAGGGGTCACAGGTACGCAGTATTTT.

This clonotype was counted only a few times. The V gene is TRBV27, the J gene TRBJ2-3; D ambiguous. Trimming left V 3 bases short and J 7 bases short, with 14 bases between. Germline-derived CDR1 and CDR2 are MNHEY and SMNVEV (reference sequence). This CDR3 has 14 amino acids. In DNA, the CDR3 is TGTGCCAGCAGTTTGGTTGACTCCCTGAATACGCAGTATTTT. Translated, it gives CASSLVDSLNTQYF.

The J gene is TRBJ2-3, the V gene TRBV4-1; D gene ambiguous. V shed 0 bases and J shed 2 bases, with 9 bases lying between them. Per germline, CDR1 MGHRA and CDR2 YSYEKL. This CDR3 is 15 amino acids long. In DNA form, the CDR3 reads TGCGCCAGCAGCCAAGAGGGCAGGCCCACAGATACGCAGTATTTT. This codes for CASSQEGRPTDTQYF.

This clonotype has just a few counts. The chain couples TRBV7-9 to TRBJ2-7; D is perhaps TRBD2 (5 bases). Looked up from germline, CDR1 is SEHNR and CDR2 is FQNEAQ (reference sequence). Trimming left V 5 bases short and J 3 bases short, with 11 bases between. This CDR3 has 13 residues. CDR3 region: CASSPSGIYEQYF. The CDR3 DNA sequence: TGTGCCAGCAGCCCGTCGGGGATCTACGAGCAGTACTTC.

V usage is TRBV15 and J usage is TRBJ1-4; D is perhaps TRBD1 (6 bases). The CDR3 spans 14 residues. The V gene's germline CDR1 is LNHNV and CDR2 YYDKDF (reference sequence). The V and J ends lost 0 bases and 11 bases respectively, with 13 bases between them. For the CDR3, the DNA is TGTGCCACCAGCAGAGATCGTAGGGGGGGGAAACTGTTTTTT. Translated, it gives CATSRDRRGGKLFF.

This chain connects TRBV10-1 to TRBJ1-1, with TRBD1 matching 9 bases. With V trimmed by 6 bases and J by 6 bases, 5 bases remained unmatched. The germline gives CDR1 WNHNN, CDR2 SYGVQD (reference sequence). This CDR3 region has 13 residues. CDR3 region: CASSRDRVSEAFF. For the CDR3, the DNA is TGCGCCAGCAGCCGGGACAGGGTCTCTGAAGCTTTCTTT.

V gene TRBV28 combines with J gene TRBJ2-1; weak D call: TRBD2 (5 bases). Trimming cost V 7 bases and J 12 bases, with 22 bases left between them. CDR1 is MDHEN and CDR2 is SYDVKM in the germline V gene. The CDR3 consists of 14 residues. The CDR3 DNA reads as TGTGCCAGCACTCTCGGGTGGCAGGCGGGTGGGCAGTTCTTC. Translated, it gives CASTLGWQAGGQFF.

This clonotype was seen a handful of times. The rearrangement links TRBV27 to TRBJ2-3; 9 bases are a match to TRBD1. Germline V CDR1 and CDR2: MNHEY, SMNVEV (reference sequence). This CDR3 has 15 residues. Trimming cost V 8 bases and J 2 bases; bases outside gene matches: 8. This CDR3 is CASAAGTGFTDTQYF. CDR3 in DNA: TGTGCCAGCGCCGCCGGGACAGGGTTCACAGATACGCAGTATTTT.

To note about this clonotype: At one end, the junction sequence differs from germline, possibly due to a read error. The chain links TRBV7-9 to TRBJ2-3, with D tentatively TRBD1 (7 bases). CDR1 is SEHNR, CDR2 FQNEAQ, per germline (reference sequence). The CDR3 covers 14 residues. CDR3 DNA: TGTGGCAGCAGCTTAACAGGGGAGGCAGATACGCAGTATTTT. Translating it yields CGSSLTGEADTQYF.

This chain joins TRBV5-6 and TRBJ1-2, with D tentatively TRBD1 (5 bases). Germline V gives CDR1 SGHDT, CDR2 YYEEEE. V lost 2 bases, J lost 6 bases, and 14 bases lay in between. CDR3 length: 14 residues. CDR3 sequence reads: CASSFALGDDGYTF. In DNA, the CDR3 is TGTGCCAGCAGCTTCGCCCTGGGGGATGATGGCTACACCTTC.

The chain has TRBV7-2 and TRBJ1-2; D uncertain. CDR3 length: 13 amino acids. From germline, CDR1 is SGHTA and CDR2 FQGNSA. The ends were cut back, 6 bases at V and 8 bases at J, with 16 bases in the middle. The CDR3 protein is CASSPEMLGGYTF. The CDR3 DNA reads TGTGCCAGCAGTCCCGAGATGCTGGGAGGCTACACCTTC.